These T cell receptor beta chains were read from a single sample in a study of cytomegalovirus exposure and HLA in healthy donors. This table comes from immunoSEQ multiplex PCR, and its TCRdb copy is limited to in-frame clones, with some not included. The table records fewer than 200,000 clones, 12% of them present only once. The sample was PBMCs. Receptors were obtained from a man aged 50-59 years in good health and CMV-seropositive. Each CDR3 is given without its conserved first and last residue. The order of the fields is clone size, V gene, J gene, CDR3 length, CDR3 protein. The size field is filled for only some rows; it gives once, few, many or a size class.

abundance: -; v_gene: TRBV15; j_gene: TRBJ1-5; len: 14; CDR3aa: ATSRGSINSNQPQH
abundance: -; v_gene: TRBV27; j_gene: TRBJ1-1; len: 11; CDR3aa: ASSLSGDTEAF
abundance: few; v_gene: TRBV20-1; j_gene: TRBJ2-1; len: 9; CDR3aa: SASTSNEQF
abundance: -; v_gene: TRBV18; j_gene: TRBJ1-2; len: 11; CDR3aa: ASSPSTDYGYT
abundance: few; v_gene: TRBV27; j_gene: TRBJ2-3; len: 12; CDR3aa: ASSPGRGRDTQY
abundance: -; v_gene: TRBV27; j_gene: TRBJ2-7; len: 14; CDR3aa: ASSLNVGTGNHEQY
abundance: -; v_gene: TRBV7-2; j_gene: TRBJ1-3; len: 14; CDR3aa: ASSSGPSFSGNTIY
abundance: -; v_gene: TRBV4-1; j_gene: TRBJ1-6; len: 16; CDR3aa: ASSQPEGTGGYNSPLH
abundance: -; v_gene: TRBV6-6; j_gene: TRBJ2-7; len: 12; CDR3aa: ASSPPDRGADQY
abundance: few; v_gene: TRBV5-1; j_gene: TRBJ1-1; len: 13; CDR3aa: ASSLGQGGVTEAF
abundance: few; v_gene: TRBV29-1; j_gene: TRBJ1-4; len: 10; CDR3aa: SAGKTNEKLF
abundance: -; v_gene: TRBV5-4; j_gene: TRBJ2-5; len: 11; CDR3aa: ASSVRQGETRY
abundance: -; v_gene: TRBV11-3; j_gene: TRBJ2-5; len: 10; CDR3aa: ASSRREETQY
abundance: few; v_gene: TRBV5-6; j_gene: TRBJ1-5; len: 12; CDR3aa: ASSFGAGNQPQH
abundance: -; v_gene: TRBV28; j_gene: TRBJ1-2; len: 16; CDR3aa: ASRVPPLRDILNYGYT
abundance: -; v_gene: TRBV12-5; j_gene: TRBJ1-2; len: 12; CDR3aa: ASGLNTGFYGYT
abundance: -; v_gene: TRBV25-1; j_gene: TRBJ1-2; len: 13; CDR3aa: ASSEYAGTNYGYT
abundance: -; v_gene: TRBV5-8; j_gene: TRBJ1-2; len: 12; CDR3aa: ASSLYAGIRGYT
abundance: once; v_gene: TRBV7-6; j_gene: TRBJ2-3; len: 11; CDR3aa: ASSQGLDDTQY
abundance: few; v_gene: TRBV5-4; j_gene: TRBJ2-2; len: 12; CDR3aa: ASSLEGALRELF
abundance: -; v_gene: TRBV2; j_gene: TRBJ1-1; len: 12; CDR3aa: ASSTGGVNTEAF
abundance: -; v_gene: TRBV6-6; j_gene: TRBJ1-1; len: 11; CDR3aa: ASSSDRVGEAF
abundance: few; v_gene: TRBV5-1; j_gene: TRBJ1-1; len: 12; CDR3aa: ASSFVTFDTEAF
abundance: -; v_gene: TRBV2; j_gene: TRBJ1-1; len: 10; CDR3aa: ASRATGTEAF
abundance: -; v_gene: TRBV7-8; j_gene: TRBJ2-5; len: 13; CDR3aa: ASSRRSTAGETQY
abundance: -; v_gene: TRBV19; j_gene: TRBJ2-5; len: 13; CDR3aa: ASSIDVRREETQY
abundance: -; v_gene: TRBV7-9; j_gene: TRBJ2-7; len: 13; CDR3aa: ASSPPRAGIYEQY
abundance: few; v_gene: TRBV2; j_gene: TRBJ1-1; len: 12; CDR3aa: ASMMRGRHTEAF
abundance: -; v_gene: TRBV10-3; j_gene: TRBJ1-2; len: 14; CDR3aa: AISDSGTGTIYGYT
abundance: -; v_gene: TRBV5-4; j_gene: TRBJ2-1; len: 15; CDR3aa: ASSLERGSLSYNEQF
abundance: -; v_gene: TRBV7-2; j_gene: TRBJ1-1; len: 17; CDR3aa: ASSFVDLWGRGLNTEAF
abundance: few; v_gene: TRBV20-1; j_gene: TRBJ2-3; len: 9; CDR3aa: SAERGDTQY
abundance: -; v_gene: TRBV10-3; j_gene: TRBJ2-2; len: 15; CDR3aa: AISESISRGSTGELF
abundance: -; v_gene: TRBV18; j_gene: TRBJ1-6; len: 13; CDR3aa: ASSPLGRGNSPLH
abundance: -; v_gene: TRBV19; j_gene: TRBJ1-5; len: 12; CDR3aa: ASSFQGIEKPQH
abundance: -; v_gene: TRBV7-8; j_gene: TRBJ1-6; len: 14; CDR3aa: ASSPVDRFYNSPLH
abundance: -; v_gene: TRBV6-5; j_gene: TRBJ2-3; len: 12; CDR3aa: ASTGQATRDTQY
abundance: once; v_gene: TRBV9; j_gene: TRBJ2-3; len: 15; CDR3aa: ASSPVGGLTSTDTQY
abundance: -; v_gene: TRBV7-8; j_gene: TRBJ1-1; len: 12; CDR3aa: ASSSRNRGTEAF
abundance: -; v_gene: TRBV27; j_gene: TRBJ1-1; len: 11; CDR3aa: ASSLRTGAEAF
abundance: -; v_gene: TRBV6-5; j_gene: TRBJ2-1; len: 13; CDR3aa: ASSNRDRVIWEQF
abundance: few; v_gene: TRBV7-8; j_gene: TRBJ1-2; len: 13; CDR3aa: ASTPLNGQRDGYT
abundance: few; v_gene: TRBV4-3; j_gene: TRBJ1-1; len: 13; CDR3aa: ASSQDRGSSTEAF
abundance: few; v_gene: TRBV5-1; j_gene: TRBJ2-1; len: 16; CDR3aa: ASSLGRTARGLYNEQF
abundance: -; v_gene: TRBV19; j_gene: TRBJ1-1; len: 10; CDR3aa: ASSVQNTEAF
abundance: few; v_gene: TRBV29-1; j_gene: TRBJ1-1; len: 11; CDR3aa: SVSKTGALKAF
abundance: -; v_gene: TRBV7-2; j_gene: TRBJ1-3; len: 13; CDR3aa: ASGSWTAGGNTIY
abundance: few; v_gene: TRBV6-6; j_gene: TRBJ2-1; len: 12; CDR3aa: ASSHRGLSNEQF
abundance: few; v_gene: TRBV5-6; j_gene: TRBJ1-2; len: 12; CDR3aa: ASSTSGPGGGYT
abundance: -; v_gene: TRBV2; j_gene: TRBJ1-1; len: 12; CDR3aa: ASSPRDTYTEAF
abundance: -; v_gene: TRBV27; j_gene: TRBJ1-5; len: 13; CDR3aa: ASSSWTGLNQPQH
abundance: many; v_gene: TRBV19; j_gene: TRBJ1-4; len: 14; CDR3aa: ASSSLGQGEDEKLF